These 18 T cell receptor beta chains share one sample of origin, sequenced in a study of blood T cells in healthy people across ages (dated by TCRdb to the mid-2010s). The receptor library was made with 5' RACE. The sequencing machine was an Illumina HiSeq 2500. A second about 7 to 11 cycle PCR used a sample-barcoded 5' primer and a J-beta primer mix. Using fastp at Q25 and MiXCR, TCRdb reprocessed the public reads and kept productive beta chains. Identical CDR3 protein sequences are pooled into one entry, listed with their most common genes and DNA. This sample lists hundreds of thousands of distinct CDR3 sequences; about 30% were detected once. The ten largest clones capture about 16% of the sample. What was sequenced was blood. The receptors shown here come from an elderly woman in good health. Donor details come from another sample of the same person, matched by shared clones.

In this sample, this clonotype turned up many times. Given a much more abundant clone one base away, this may be a read error. The chain recombines TRBV6-5 with TRBJ2-5, with D maybe TRBD2 (7 bases). The CDR3 has 16 residues. V shed 0 bases and J shed 3 bases, with 14 bases lying between them. CDR1 is MNHEY and CDR2 is SVGAGI in the germline V gene. The CDR3 here is CASSYSFQGGEETQYF. The CDR3 coding sequence is TGTGCCAGCAGTTACTCGTTCCAAGGGGGGGAAGAGACCCAGTACTTC.

This clonotype has a count of ten or more. This chain joins TRBV6-2 or TRBV6-3 and TRBJ2-3, with D maybe TRBD2 (5 bases). Between the trimmed V and J ends, which lost 4 bases and 2 bases, there was a span of 16 bases. The CDR3 consists of 16 residues. Germline values: CDR1 MNHEY, CDR2 SVGEGT. The CDR3 is CASSFWMGSVTDTQYF. CDR3 bases: TGTGCCAGCAGTTTCTGGATGGGTAGCGTCACAGATACGCAGTATTTT.

V and J are TRBV6-1 and TRBJ1-4, with 7 bases fitting TRBD1. This CDR3 spans 21 amino acids. CDR1 and CDR2 from the germline V gene are MNHNS and SASEGT. V was clipped by 6 bases and J by 8 bases; unmatched bases: 30. The CDR3 spells CASRKGAAVSGTDFLREKLFF. The CDR3 DNA reads as TGTGCCAGCAGAAAAGGAGCGGCTGTTTCCGGGACAGACTTCTTGAGGGAAAAACTGTTTTTT.

This clonotype was observed at least ten times. V is TRBV5-1 and J is TRBJ2-3; D might be TRBD2 (5 bases). V was pared by 3 bases and J by 9 bases, with 11 bases between. This CDR3 spans 12 amino acids. CDR1 is SGHRS and CDR2 is YFSETQ in the germline V gene. For the CDR3, the DNA is TGCGCCAGCAGCTCGGAGGTTCAGACGCAGTATTTT. Translating gives CASSSEVQTQYF. Based on the CDR3 plus reference TRBV5-1 and TRBJ2-3, the full variable domain is KAGVTQTPRYLIKTRGQQVTLSCSPISGHRSVSWYQQTPGQGLQFLFEYFSETQRNKGNFPGRFSGRQFSNSRSEMNVSTLELGDSALYLCASSSEVQTQYFGPGTRLTVL.

J is TRBJ1-4 and V is TRBV6-5, with D perhaps matching TRBD1 (6 bases). V lost 2 bases, J lost 5 bases, and 9 bases lay in between. CDR1 and CDR2 (germline): MNHEY, SVGAGI. The CDR3 length is 14 residues. In DNA, the CDR3 is TGTGCCAGCAGTTACCGGGGGCCGAATGAAAAACTGTTTTTT. Its translation: CASSYRGPNEKLFF.

Details on this clonotype: This may arise from a read error, as a much more abundant clone is one base away. The chain is built from TRBV7-2 and TRBJ2-2, with 7 bases fitting TRBD1. Unmatched junction bases numbered 5, after V lost 0 bases and J lost 4 bases. The CDR3 is 16 amino acids. Germline values: CDR1 SGHTA, CDR2 FQGNSA. In DNA form, the CDR3 reads TGTGCCAGCAGCTTAGCGAGGGGGCAGGGCACCGGGGAGCTGTTTTTT. Translating it yields CASSLARGQGTGELFF. The complete variable domain, with remaining parts taken from reference TRBV7-2 and TRBJ2-2, reads GAGVSQSPSNKVTEKGKDVELRCDPISGHTALYWYRQSLGQGLEFLIYFQGNSAPDKSGLPSDRFSAERTGGSVSTLTIQRTQQEDSAVYLCASSLARGQGTGELFFGEGSRLTVL.

The table lists this clonotype with many counts. This rearrangement joins TRBV24-1 to TRBJ2-1, with D perhaps assigned TRBD1 or TRBD2 (5 bases each). V shed 4 bases and J shed 9 bases, with 21 bases lying between them. Germline V CDR1 and CDR2: KGHDR, SFDVKD. There are 16 residues in the CDR3. CDR3 in amino acids: CATSDTTGTWRGEQFF. In nucleotides, the CDR3 is TGTGCCACCAGTGACACCACCGGGACGTGGCGTGGTGAGCAGTTCTTC.

In regard to this clonotype: A much larger clone differs from this one at a single base, so this may be a read error. For the CDR3, the DNA is TGTGCCAGCGGTTGCGGCGGGACCTCCTACGAGCAGTACTTC. It encodes CASGCGGTSYEQYF. The chain recombines TRBV6-6 with TRBJ2-4, with D possibly being TRBD2 (6 bases). The J call may be wrong; the DNA end is better matched by TRBJ2-7. This CDR3 spans 14 amino acids. Germline V gene data show CDR1 as MNHNY and CDR2 as SVGAGI (reference sequence).

A few counts support this clonotype. A read error may be the cause here, since a much bigger clone is one base away. The chain uses TRBV7-8 and TRBJ2-7; 12 bases are a match to TRBD2. Looked up from germline, CDR1 is SGHVS and CDR2 is FQNEAQ. The CDR3 runs 15 residues. Trimming removed 5 bases from V and 7 bases from J; junction bases left unmatched: 9. The CDR3 sequence: CASSAGTSGLHEQYF. In nucleotides, the CDR3 is TGTGCCAGCAGCGCCGGGACTAGCGGGTTGCATGAGCAGTACTTC.

The chain uses TRBV6-6 and TRBJ2-3; D is unclear. V was cut by 5 bases and J by 0 bases, with 12 bases left in between. Germline CDR1 reads MNHNY; CDR2 reads SVGAGI (reference sequence). The CDR3 loop spans 15 amino acids. As DNA, the CDR3 is TGTGCCAGCAGTAGTGGTCGGATAAGCACAGATACGCAGTATTTT. It is translated as CASSSGRISTDTQYF.

This clonotype was picked up many times. The chain uses TRBV9 and TRBJ2-1, with 10 positions matching TRBD2. V gave up 3 bases and J gave up 7 bases; unmatched junction bases: 7. The CDR3 extends over 15 amino acids. Germline-derived CDR1 and CDR2 are SGDLS and YYNGEE. The CDR3 reads CASSGSGGAVNEQFF. The DNA of the CDR3 is TGTGCCAGCAGCGGGAGCGGGGGGGCCGTTAATGAGCAGTTCTTC.

The gene calls are TRBV6-2 or TRBV6-3 and TRBJ2-2, with D unclear. Per germline, CDR1 MNHEY and CDR2 SVGEGT. The V and J ends lost 8 bases and 6 bases respectively, with 16 bases between them. This CDR3 contains 14 residues. The CDR3 here is CASLGIDIPGELFF. The CDR3 DNA reads TGTGCCAGCTTGGGAATAGATATCCCCGGGGAGCTGTTTTTT.

This clonotype has just a few counts. The chain has TRBV2 and TRBJ2-3, with D unclear. V lost 2 bases, J lost 1 base, and 10 bases lay in between. The germline V gene encodes CDR1 SNHLY and CDR2 FYNNEI. The CDR3 loop spans 15 amino acids. This chain's CDR3 is CASSERRRGTDTQYF. CDR3 bases: TGTGCCAGCAGTGAAAGACGTAGGGGCACAGATACGCAGTATTTT.

This clonotype was observed many times. This chain joins TRBV5-1 and TRBJ1-5, with 7 bases identical to TRBD1. Trimming removed 4 bases from V and 7 bases from J; junction bases left unmatched: 11. CDR1 and CDR2 (germline): SGHRS, YFSETQ. The CDR3 contains 15 residues. DNA for the CDR3: TGCGCCAGCAGCCCCTGGGGAGGGGGCGGGCAGCCCCAGCATTTT. Protein product: CASSPWGGGGQPQHF.

This clonotype was observed many times. The genes are TRBV3-1 and TRBJ1-1; 9 bases map to TRBD1. This CDR3 is built from 13 residues. The junction had 7 bases not matched to a gene; V was cut back by 8 bases and J by 6 bases. The germline CDR1 and CDR2 sequences are LGHDT and YNNKEL (reference sequence). In DNA form, the CDR3 reads TGTGCCAGCCAGGACAGGGGTCGCCCTGAAGCTTTCTTT. Encoded protein: CASQDRGRPEAFF. The variable domain in full, completed from reference TRBV3-1 and TRBJ1-1, reads DTAVSQTPKYLVTQMGNDKSIKCEQNLGHDTMYWYKQDSKKFLKIMFSYNNKELIINETVPNRFSPKSPDKAHLNLHINSLELGDSAVYFCASQDRGRPEAFFGQGTRLTVV.

This clonotype was detected many times. The chain links TRBV7-2 to TRBJ2-5, with D possibly being TRBD2 (5 bases). This CDR3 contains 16 residues. The V end was cut by 1 base, the J end by 4 bases, with 16 bases between. Per the germline V gene, CDR1 is SGHTA and CDR2 is FQGNSA. This chain's CDR3 is CASSLDPRAGRETQYF. The CDR3 DNA follows: TGTGCCAGCAGCTTAGACCCGCGGGCGGGTCGAGAGACCCAGTACTTC.

This clonotype has a single count. A read error may be the cause here, since a much bigger clone is one base away. The V and J genes are TRBV19 and TRBJ2-7, with D possibly matching TRBD1 (5 bases). The CDR3 sequence is 14 residues long. The V gene's germline CDR1 is LNHDA and CDR2 SQIVND (reference sequence). CDR3 DNA sequence: TGTGTCAGTAGTATCAGGGATAACACCTACGAGCAGTACTTC. Residues: CVSSIRDNTYEQYF.

Notes on this clonotype: One end of the junction is discordant with germline, which a read error may explain. CDR3 protein: CASSFSQSNNERFF. CDR3 bases: TGTGCCAGCAGCTTTTCCCAGTCGAACAATGAGCGGTTCTTC. This rearrangement joins TRBV7-9 to TRBJ2-1; D unresolved. Germline CDR1 reads SEHNR; CDR2 reads FQNEAQ (reference sequence). The CDR3 runs to 14 residues.